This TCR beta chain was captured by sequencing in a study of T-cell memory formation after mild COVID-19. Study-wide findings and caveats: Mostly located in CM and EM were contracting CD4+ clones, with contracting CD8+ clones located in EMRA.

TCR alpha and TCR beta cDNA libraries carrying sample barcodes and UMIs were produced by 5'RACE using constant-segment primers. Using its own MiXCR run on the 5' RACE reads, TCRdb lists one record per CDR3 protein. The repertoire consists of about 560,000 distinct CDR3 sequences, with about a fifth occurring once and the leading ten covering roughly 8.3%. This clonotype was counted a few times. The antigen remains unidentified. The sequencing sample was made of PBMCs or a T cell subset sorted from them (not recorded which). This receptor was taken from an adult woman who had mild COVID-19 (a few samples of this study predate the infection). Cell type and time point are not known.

CDR3 sequence: CASSTGSGNQPQHF. DNA for the CDR3: TGTGCCAGTAGTACAGGGTCGGGTAATCAGCCCCAGCATTTT. The chain employs TRBV19 and TRBJ1-5; D is perhaps TRBD1 (5 bases). The germline gives CDR1 LNHDA, CDR2 SQIVND (reference sequence). The ends were cut back, 4 bases at V and 4 bases at J, with 11 bases in the middle. The CDR3 length is 14 residues. Combining the CDR3 with reference TRBV19 and TRBJ1-5 gives the whole variable domain DGGITQSPKYLFRKEGQNVTLSCEQNLNHDAMYWYRQDPGQGLRLIYYSQIVNDFQKGDIAEGYSVSREKKESFPLTVTSAQKNPTAFYLCASSTGSGNQPQHFGDGTRLSIL.